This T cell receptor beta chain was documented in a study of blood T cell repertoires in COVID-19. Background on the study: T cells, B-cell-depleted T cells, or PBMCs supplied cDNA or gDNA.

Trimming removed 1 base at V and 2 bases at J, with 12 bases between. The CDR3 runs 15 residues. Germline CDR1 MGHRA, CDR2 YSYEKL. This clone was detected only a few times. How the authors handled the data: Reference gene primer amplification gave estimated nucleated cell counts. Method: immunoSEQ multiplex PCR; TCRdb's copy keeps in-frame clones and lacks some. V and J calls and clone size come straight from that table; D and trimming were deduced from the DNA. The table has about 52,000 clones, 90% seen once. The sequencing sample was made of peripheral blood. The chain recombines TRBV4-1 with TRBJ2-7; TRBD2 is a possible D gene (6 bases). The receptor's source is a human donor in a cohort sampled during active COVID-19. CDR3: CASSQGSPGAYEQYF. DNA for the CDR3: TGCGCCAGCAGCCAAGGTAGTCCGGGGGCCTACGAGCAGTACTTC.